The source of this TCR beta chain is a study of circulating and synovial CD4+ cells in juvenile arthritis. Clones were read by immunoSEQ multiplex PCR, and TCRdb kept only the in-frame ones, dropping some. This table holds around 13,000 clones, approximately 88% found once. Notes on the study in general: Traditional Vbeta family usage analysis missed the pathogenic-like versus bulk difference.

About this clone: The antigen is unknown. The junction departs from germline at one end; a sequencing error may be responsible.

The CDR3 loop spans 13 amino acids. The germline V gene has CDR1 MNHEY and CDR2 SVGAGI. The rearrangement uses TRBV6-5 and TRBJ2-7, with 10 bases aligning to TRBD1. This clonotype originated in a human patient with juvenile idiopathic arthritis. Some clones in this sample may be carry-over from other donors' samples. Sequencing used CD4+ T cells from synovial fluid. The CDR3: CANSRDRGREQYF. CDR3 coding DNA: TGTGCCAACAGTCGGGACAGGGGTCGAGAGCAGTACTTC.